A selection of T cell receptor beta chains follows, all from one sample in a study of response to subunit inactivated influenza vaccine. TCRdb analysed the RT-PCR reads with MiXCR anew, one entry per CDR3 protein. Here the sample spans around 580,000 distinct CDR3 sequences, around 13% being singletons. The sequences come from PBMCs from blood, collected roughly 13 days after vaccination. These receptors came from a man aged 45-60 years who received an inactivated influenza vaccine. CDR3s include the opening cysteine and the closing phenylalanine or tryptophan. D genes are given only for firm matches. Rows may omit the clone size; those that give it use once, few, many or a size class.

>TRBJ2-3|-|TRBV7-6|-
CASIVTGRTDTQYF
TGTGCCAGCATCGTGACAGGCCGCACAGATACGCAGTATTTT
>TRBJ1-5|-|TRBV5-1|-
CASSLDGRGPDQPQHF
TGCGCCAGCAGCTTGGACGGTAGAGGTCCGGATCAGCCCCAGCATTTT
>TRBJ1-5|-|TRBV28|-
CASSPRTFYSNQPQHF
TGTGCCAGCAGTCCTCGGACATTTTATAGCAATCAGCCCCAGCATTTT
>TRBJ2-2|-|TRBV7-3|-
CASSPPRSNTGELFF
TGTGCCAGCAGCCCTCCGAGGTCGAACACCGGGGAGCTGTTTTTT
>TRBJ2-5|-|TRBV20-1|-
CSASRLAETQYF
TGCAGTGCTAGCCGCCTAGCGGAGACCCAGTACTTC
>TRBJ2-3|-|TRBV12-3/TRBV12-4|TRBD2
CASSFSGGAGDTQYF
TGTGCCAGCAGTTTTAGCGGGGGGGCTGGAGATACGCAGTATTTT
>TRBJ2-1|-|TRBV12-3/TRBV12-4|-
CASSSSGTDYNEQFF
TGTGCCAGCAGTTCCTCCGGGACGGACTACAATGAGCAGTTCTTC
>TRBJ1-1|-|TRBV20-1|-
CSARHDRGGDTEAFF
TGCAGTGCTAGACATGACAGAGGGGGGGACACTGAAGCTTTCTTT
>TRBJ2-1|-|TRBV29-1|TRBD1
CSVLQGAGNEQFF
TGCAGCGTCTTACAGGGGGCGGGCAATGAGCAGTTCTTC
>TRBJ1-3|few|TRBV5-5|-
CASSLLAVTSGNTIYF
TGTGCCAGCAGCTTGTTGGCGGTAACCTCTGGAAACACCATATATTTT
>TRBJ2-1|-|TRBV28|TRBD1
CASSGQGHEQFF
TGTGCCAGCAGTGGACAGGGGCATGAGCAGTTCTTC
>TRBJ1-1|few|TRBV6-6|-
CASSYSVGAFF
TGTGCCAGCAGTTACTCAGTCGGAGCTTTCTTT
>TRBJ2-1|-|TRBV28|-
CASSRAGSSYNEQFF
TGTGCCAGCAGCCGAGCGGGTAGCTCCTACAATGAGCAGTTCTTC
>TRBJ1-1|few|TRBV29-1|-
CSVTPTGANTEAFF
TGCAGCGTTACCCCCACGGGGGCAAACACTGAAGCTTTCTTT
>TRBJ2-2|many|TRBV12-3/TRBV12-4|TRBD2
CASSLTSGVNTGELFF
TGTGCCAGCAGTTTAACTAGCGGGGTCAACACCGGGGAGCTGTTTTTT